The rows below give T cell receptor beta chains drawn from one sample of a study of vaccination and CD4 T cells after COVID-19. TCRdb re-analysed the PCR reads in MiXCR, keeping a single row per CDR3 protein. The table has several thousand distinct CDR3 sequences, around half seen once. The antigens these receptors bind are not known. The specimen was CD4+ T cells from blood, cultured in vitro. The source is a human donor in good health. The CDR3 runs from the conserved cysteine through the conserved F or W. The order of the fields is clone size, J gene, V gene, D gene, CDR3 protein, CDR3 DNA. D genes are given only for firm matches. Clone size is given for some rows only: seen once, a few or many times, or a class if the clone is expanded.

clone size: NA; J gene: TRBJ1-1; V gene: TRBV2; D gene: NA; CDR3 protein: CASSQYYEAFF; CDR3 DNA: TGTGCCAGCAGCCAGTACTACGAAGCTTTCTTT
clone size: NA; J gene: TRBJ2-3; V gene: TRBV20-1; D gene: TRBD2; CDR3 protein: CSASGGEPDTQYF; CDR3 DNA: TGCAGTGCTAGCGGGGGGGAACCAGATACGCAGTATTTT
clone size: NA; J gene: TRBJ2-3; V gene: TRBV6-1; D gene: NA; CDR3 protein: CASSGGREATDTQYF; CDR3 DNA: TGTGCCAGCAGTGGCGGCAGGGAGGCGACAGATACGCAGTATTTT
clone size: few; J gene: TRBJ1-5; V gene: TRBV6-9; D gene: NA; CDR3 protein: CANGEGVQPQHF; CDR3 DNA: TGTGCCAACGGGGAGGGGGTTCAGCCCCAGCATTTT
clone size: NA; J gene: TRBJ2-7; V gene: TRBV12-3/TRBV12-4; D gene: TRBD1; CDR3 protein: CASSLVRDRGENYEQYF; CDR3 DNA: TGTGCCAGCAGTTTAGTCCGGGACAGGGGGGAAAACTACGAGCAGTACTTC
clone size: few; J gene: TRBJ1-1; V gene: TRBV28; D gene: NA; CDR3 protein: CASSSAAANTEAFF; CDR3 DNA: TGTGCCAGCTCCTCGGCGGCAGCGAACACTGAAGCTTTCTTT
clone size: few; J gene: TRBJ1-1; V gene: TRBV12-3/TRBV12-4; D gene: NA; CDR3 protein: CASSLTYPNEAFF; CDR3 DNA: TGTGCCAGCAGTTTGACATACCCCAATGAAGCTTTCTTT
clone size: NA; J gene: TRBJ1-3; V gene: TRBV20-1; D gene: NA; CDR3 protein: CSARPGYGNTIYF; CDR3 DNA: TGCAGTGCCCGCCCAGGGTACGGAAACACCATATATTTT
clone size: NA; J gene: TRBJ1-2; V gene: TRBV4-1; D gene: NA; CDR3 protein: CASSHGAVNYGYTF; CDR3 DNA: TGCGCCAGCAGCCATGGGGCAGTAAACTATGGCTACACCTTC
clone size: few; J gene: TRBJ1-6; V gene: TRBV7-6; D gene: NA; CDR3 protein: CASSPAPTSYNSPLHF; CDR3 DNA: TGTGCCAGCAGCCCTGCCCCAACCAGCTATAATTCACCCCTCCACTTT
clone size: NA; J gene: TRBJ1-1; V gene: TRBV19; D gene: NA; CDR3 protein: CASTPGRGNTEAFF; CDR3 DNA: TGTGCCAGTACCCCAGGGAGGGGGAACACTGAAGCTTTCTTT
clone size: few; J gene: TRBJ1-5; V gene: TRBV20-1; D gene: NA; CDR3 protein: CSASPGLSNQPQHF; CDR3 DNA: TGCAGTGCTAGTCCAGGGCTGAGCAATCAGCCCCAGCATTTT
clone size: few; J gene: TRBJ1-2; V gene: TRBV7-3; D gene: NA; CDR3 protein: CASSPGSVNGYTF; CDR3 DNA: TGTGCCAGCAGCCCGGGATCAGTGAATGGCTACACCTTC
clone size: few; J gene: TRBJ1-5; V gene: TRBV12-3/TRBV12-4; D gene: NA; CDR3 protein: CASSLSYQPQHF; CDR3 DNA: TGTGCCAGCAGTTTATCGTATCAGCCCCAGCATTTT
clone size: NA; J gene: TRBJ1-3; V gene: TRBV15; D gene: NA; CDR3 protein: CATSSTSGNTIYF; CDR3 DNA: TGTGCCACCAGCAGCACCTCTGGAAACACCATATATTTT
clone size: NA; J gene: TRBJ2-5; V gene: TRBV6-1; D gene: TRBD2; CDR3 protein: CASIQTSGVQTQYF; CDR3 DNA: TGTGCCAGCATTCAGACTAGCGGGGTACAGACCCAGTACTTC
clone size: NA; J gene: TRBJ2-2; V gene: TRBV12-3/TRBV12-4; D gene: TRBD2; CDR3 protein: CASRTAGKNTGELFF; CDR3 DNA: TGTGCCAGCAGGACAGCGGGGAAGAACACCGGGGAGCTGTTTTTT
clone size: few; J gene: TRBJ2-5; V gene: TRBV20-1; D gene: NA; CDR3 protein: CSAPTDSRRETQYF; CDR3 DNA: TGCAGTGCCCCGACGGACAGTCGTCGAGAGACCCAGTACTTC
clone size: NA; J gene: TRBJ1-2; V gene: TRBV20-1; D gene: NA; CDR3 protein: CSAREYYVNYGYTF; CDR3 DNA: TGCAGTGCTAGGGAATACTATGTTAACTATGGCTACACCTTC
clone size: NA; J gene: TRBJ1-4; V gene: TRBV7-9; D gene: NA; CDR3 protein: CASSLAWDEKLFF; CDR3 DNA: TGTGCCAGCAGCTTAGCTTGGGACGAAAAACTGTTTTTT
clone size: NA; J gene: TRBJ2-3; V gene: TRBV11-2; D gene: TRBD1; CDR3 protein: CASSVYTGAWGDTQYF; CDR3 DNA: TGTGCCAGCAGCGTGTATACAGGGGCGTGGGGAGATACGCAGTATTTT
clone size: NA; J gene: TRBJ2-7; V gene: TRBV4-2; D gene: NA; CDR3 protein: CASSSTYEQYF; CDR3 DNA: TGTGCCAGCAGCTCTACTTACGAGCAGTACTTC
clone size: NA; J gene: TRBJ2-1; V gene: TRBV10-1; D gene: NA; CDR3 protein: CASSEQGTHEQFF; CDR3 DNA: TGCGCCAGCAGTGAGCAGGGTACCCATGAGCAGTTCTTC
clone size: NA; J gene: TRBJ1-2; V gene: TRBV6-1; D gene: NA; CDR3 protein: CASSEEESNYGYTF; CDR3 DNA: TGTGCCAGCAGTGAAGAGGAATCTAACTATGGCTACACCTTC
clone size: NA; J gene: TRBJ1-2; V gene: TRBV10-2; D gene: NA; CDR3 protein: CASQPGGPSYGYTF; CDR3 DNA: TGCGCCAGTCAACCGGGAGGCCCTTCCTATGGCTACACCTTC
clone size: NA; J gene: TRBJ2-3; V gene: TRBV9; D gene: NA; CDR3 protein: CASSVTSSSTDTQYF; CDR3 DNA: TGTGCCAGCAGCGTCACATCTTCTAGCACAGATACGCAGTATTTT
clone size: NA; J gene: TRBJ1-2; V gene: TRBV12-3/TRBV12-4; D gene: NA; CDR3 protein: CASSLGQEYGYTF; CDR3 DNA: TGTGCCAGCAGTTTAGGGCAGGAGTATGGCTACACCTTC
clone size: few; J gene: TRBJ2-7; V gene: TRBV19; D gene: NA; CDR3 protein: CASRMAGNYEQYF; CDR3 DNA: TGTGCTAGTAGGATGGCAGGGAACTACGAGCAGTACTTC
clone size: few; J gene: TRBJ1-2; V gene: TRBV21-1; D gene: NA; CDR3 protein: CASKSELGSF; CDR3 DNA: TGTGCCAGCAAGTCGGAACTTGGCAGTTTC
clone size: few; J gene: TRBJ1-5; V gene: TRBV21-1; D gene: NA; CDR3 protein: CASSKVEASVRQPQHF; CDR3 DNA: TGTGCCAGCAGCAAAGTTGAGGCCTCGGTTAGGCAGCCCCAGCATTTT
clone size: NA; J gene: TRBJ1-5; V gene: TRBV2; D gene: TRBD1; CDR3 protein: CASSELRGRQGVYQPQHF; CDR3 DNA: TGTGCCAGCAGTGAATTGCGGGGCAGACAGGGTGTATATCAGCCCCAGCATTTT
clone size: NA; J gene: TRBJ2-1; V gene: TRBV20-1; D gene: NA; CDR3 protein: CSARDLGVGSSYNEQFF; CDR3 DNA: TGCAGTGCTAGAGATCTCGGGGTTGGGAGCTCCTACAATGAGCAGTTCTTC
clone size: NA; J gene: TRBJ2-1; V gene: TRBV20-1; D gene: TRBD1; CDR3 protein: CSAPGGAGYDEQFF; CDR3 DNA: TGCAGTGCCCCAGGGGGCGCGGGGTACGATGAGCAGTTCTTC
clone size: NA; J gene: TRBJ1-1; V gene: TRBV6-1; D gene: NA; CDR3 protein: CAISGADRYTEAFF; CDR3 DNA: TGTGCCATCTCAGGGGCCGACAGGTACACTGAAGCTTTCTTT
clone size: NA; J gene: TRBJ1-2; V gene: TRBV20-1; D gene: NA; CDR3 protein: CSAHTTVYGYTF; CDR3 DNA: TGCAGTGCTCATACAACAGTCTATGGCTACACCTTC
clone size: NA; J gene: TRBJ2-2; V gene: TRBV15; D gene: NA; CDR3 protein: CATQEGANTGELFF; CDR3 DNA: TGTGCCACCCAAGAGGGAGCGAACACCGGGGAGCTGTTTTTT
clone size: NA; J gene: TRBJ1-2; V gene: TRBV11-2; D gene: TRBD1; CDR3 protein: CASSQGGGYTF; CDR3 DNA: TGTGCCAGCAGCCAGGGGGGGGGCTACACCTTC
clone size: NA; J gene: TRBJ1-2; V gene: TRBV5-1; D gene: NA; CDR3 protein: CASSLGTGGANYGYTF; CDR3 DNA: TGCGCCAGCAGCTTGGGGACTGGGGGAGCTAACTATGGCTACACCTTC
clone size: NA; J gene: TRBJ1-2; V gene: TRBV5-1; D gene: NA; CDR3 protein: CASSLGANYGYTF; CDR3 DNA: TGCGCCAGCAGCTTGGGAGCAAACTATGGCTACACCTTC
clone size: few; J gene: TRBJ1-2; V gene: TRBV6-1; D gene: NA; CDR3 protein: CATTRLEAARGYTF; CDR3 DNA: TGTGCCACCACGCGCCTGGAGGCAGCTCGGGGCTACACCTTC
clone size: NA; J gene: TRBJ1-2; V gene: TRBV6-4; D gene: NA; CDR3 protein: CASSDSAGDGYTF; CDR3 DNA: TGTGCCAGCAGTGACTCTGCAGGGGATGGCTACACCTTC
clone size: NA; J gene: TRBJ2-5; V gene: TRBV5-1; D gene: TRBD2; CDR3 protein: CASSPGTSLQETQYF; CDR3 DNA: TGTGCCAGCAGCCCCGGGACTAGCCTCCAAGAGACCCAGTACTTC
clone size: NA; J gene: TRBJ1-2; V gene: TRBV25-1; D gene: NA; CDR3 protein: CASSEGVLGRGIGYTF; CDR3 DNA: TGTGCCAGCAGTGAAGGGGTTTTAGGGAGGGGAATCGGCTACACCTTC
clone size: once; J gene: TRBJ1-1; V gene: TRBV19; D gene: NA; CDR3 protein: CASTARRSNTEAFF; CDR3 DNA: TGTGCCAGTACCGCCAGACGATCGAACACTGAAGCTTTCTTT
clone size: few; J gene: TRBJ1-1; V gene: TRBV19; D gene: NA; CDR3 protein: CASSSGLNTEAFF; CDR3 DNA: TGTGCCAGTAGTTCCGGGTTGAACACTGAAGCTTTCTTT
clone size: NA; J gene: TRBJ2-4; V gene: TRBV6-1; D gene: TRBD1; CDR3 protein: CASSETGGVDIQYF; CDR3 DNA: TGTGCCAGCAGTGAGACAGGGGGAGTGGACATTCAGTACTTC
clone size: NA; J gene: TRBJ1-2; V gene: TRBV7-9; D gene: NA; CDR3 protein: CASSPAPYGYTF; CDR3 DNA: TGTGCCAGCAGCCCCGCTCCCTATGGCTACACCTTC
clone size: NA; J gene: TRBJ1-6; V gene: TRBV6-1; D gene: NA; CDR3 protein: CASSEGPDNSPLHF; CDR3 DNA: TGTGCCAGCAGTGAGGGACCTGATAATTCACCCCTCCACTTT
clone size: NA; J gene: TRBJ1-1; V gene: TRBV20-1; D gene: NA; CDR3 protein: CSARDGLKAFF; CDR3 DNA: TGCAGTGCTAGAGACGGTTTGAAAGCTTTCTTT
clone size: NA; J gene: TRBJ1-2; V gene: TRBV5-1; D gene: NA; CDR3 protein: CASSLLTPDYGYTF; CDR3 DNA: TGCGCCAGCAGCTTACTGACCCCTGACTATGGCTACACCTTC
clone size: once; J gene: TRBJ2-7; V gene: TRBV6-1; D gene: NA; CDR3 protein: CASKLEEGFSYEQYF; CDR3 DNA: TGTGCCAGCAAATTGGAAGAGGGTTTTTCCTACGAGCAGTACTTC